The T cell receptor beta chain under discussion was sequenced for a study of blood T cell repertoires in COVID-19. About the research overall: COVID-19 samples, acute and convalescent, were from the United States, Italy and Spain. T cells, B-cell-depleted T cells, or PBMCs provided the cDNA or gDNA that served as material.

Trimming left V 5 bases short and J 9 bases short, with 20 bases between. The CDR3 is 15 amino acids. Germline V lookup: CDR1 MGHRA, CDR2 YSYEKL. Per the study methods: By means of reference gene primer amplification, nucleated cell counts were estimated. The data were produced by immunoSEQ multiplex PCR, yet TCRdb's version contains in-frame clones alone and is incomplete. V, J and clone size were drawn from that table, and D and trimming were deduced from the DNA. This sample has about 140,000 clones, with approximately 80% found just once. This TCR was sampled from a human donor in a cohort sampled during active COVID-19. The gene calls are TRBV4-1 and TRBJ2-4; a possible D gene is TRBD1 (5 bases). Sequencing used peripheral blood. This CDR3 is CASSSNLQAQAIQYF. Written as DNA, the CDR3 is TGCGCCAGCAGCTCTAACCTACAGGCTCAAGCCATTCAGTACTTC.